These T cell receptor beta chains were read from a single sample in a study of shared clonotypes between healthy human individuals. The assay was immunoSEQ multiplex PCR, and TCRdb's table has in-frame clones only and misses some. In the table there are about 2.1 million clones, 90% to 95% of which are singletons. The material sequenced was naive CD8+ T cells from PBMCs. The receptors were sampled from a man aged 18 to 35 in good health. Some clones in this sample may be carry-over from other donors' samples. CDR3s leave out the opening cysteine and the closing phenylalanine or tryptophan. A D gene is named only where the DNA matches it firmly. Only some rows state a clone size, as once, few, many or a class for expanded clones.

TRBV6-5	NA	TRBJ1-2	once	ASRSNDYGYT
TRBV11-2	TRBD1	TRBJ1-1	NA	ASSGRTGEAF
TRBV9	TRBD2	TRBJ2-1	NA	ASSDTGTSGRASYNEQF
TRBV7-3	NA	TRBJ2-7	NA	ASSNAQGPSYEQY
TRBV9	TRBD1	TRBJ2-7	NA	ASSAGTGVLADYEQY
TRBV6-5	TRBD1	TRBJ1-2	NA	ASSSMGQSNYGYT
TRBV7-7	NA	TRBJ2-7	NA	ASSSGWGTYEQY
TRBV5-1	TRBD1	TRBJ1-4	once	ASSQTGGSEKLF
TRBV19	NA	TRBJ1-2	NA	ASNRGREYYGYT
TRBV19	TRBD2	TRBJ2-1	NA	ASSSSLAGGDPLSYNEQF
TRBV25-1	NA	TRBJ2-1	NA	ASGFLRGRESEQF
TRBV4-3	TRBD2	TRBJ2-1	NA	ASSQSSGVGNEQF
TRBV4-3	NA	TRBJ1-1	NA	ASSQDTGLGSTEAF
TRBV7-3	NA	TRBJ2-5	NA	ASSLSGAGVGETQY
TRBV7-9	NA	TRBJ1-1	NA	ASSLGGPVGTEAF
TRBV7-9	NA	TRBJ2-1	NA	ASSFPDEQF
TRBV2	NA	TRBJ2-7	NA	ASTGPGEELYEQY
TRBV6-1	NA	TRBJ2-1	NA	ASSASNDNEQF
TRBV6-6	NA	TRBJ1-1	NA	ASSTLNSNTEAF
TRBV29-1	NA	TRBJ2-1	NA	SVDGGPPLINEQF
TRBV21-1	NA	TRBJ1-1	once	ASSKARKGEGTMNTEAF
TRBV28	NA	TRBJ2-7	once	ASSFPKGEGARYEQY
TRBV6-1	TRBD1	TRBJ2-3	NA	ASSDWTGGTDTQY
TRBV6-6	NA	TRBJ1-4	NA	ASNLIATNEKLF
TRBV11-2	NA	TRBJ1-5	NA	ASSLGQLKNQPQH
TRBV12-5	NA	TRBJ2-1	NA	ASGRGGDEQF
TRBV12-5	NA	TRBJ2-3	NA	ASGHGDLNPHPEY
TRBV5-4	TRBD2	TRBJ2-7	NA	ASSLVGGVSSYEQY
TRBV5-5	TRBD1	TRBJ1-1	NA	ASSLRQGFLVENTEAF
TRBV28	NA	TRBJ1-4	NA	ASKWGGNEKLF
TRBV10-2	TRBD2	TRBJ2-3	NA	ASTVERGTQY
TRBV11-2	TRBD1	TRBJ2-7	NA	ASSLGTGETYEQY
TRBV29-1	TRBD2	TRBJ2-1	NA	SVGGVAGVVYNEQF
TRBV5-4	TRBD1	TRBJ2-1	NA	ASRNDRGLNEQF
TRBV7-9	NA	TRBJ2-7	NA	ASSPRVGGREQY
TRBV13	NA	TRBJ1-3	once	ASSSRGHQTIY
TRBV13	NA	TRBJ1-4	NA	ASSYSQENEKLF
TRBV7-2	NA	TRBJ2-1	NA	ASSLGGFLPYNEQF
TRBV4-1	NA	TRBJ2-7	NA	ASSLGVRSGEQY
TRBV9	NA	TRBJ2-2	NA	ASSVGFALGELF
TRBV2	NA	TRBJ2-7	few	ASSPTYEQY
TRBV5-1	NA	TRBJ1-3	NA	ASSLEGRGNTIY
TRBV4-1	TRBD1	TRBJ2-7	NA	ASSQVEDRSYEQY